This record looks at one T cell receptor (beta chain) sequence and its context. The CDR3 runs 18 residues. V lost 3 bases, J lost 0 bases, and 11 bases stayed unmatched. Per germline, CDR1 SGHTA and CDR2 FQGTGA. The data originate from a study of blood T cell repertoires in COVID-19. For the study at large: PBMCs, B-cell-depleted T cells, or T cells were the source of the cDNA or gDNA that made up the material.

Under the authors' procedure: By means of reference gene primer amplification, nucleated cell counts were estimated. The table came from immunoSEQ multiplex PCR; TCRdb's copy has only in-frame clones and leaves some out. The V and J calls and clone size come from that table; D and trimming were worked out from the DNA. The sample includes over 300,000 clones, around 90% of them seen just once. This chain uses TRBV7-3 with TRBJ1-3; 7 nucleotides line up with TRBD1. The material sequenced was peripheral blood. The sequence was obtained from a man younger than 30 with active or convalescent COVID-19. CDR3 in DNA: TGTGCCAGCAGCTTCGACGCGGGACAGCTTGGCTCTGGAAACACCATATATTTT. Amino acid sequence: CASSFDAGQLGSGNTIYF.